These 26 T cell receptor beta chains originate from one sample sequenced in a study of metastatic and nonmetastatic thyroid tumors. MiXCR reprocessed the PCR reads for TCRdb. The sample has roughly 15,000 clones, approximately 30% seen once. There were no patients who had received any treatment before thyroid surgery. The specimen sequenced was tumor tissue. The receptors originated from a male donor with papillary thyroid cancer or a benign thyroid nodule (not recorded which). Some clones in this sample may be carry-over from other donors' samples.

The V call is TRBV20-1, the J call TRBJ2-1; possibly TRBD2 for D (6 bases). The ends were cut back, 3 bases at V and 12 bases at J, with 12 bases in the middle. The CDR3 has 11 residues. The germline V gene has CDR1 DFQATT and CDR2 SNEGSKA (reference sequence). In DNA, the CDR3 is TGCAGTGCTAGGACTATCGGGAGGCAGTTCTTC. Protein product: CSARTIGRQFF.

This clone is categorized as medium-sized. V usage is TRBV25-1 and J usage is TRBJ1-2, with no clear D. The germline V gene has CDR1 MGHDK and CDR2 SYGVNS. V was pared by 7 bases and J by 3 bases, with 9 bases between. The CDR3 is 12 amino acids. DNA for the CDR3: TGTGCCAGCAAGGGTTGGTACTATGGCTACACCTTC. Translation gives CASKGWYYGYTF.

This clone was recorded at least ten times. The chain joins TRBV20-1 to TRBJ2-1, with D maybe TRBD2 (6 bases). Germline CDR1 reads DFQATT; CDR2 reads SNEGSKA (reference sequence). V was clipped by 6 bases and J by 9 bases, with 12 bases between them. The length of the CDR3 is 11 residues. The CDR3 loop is CSAEGRREQFF. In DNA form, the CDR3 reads TGCAGTGCGGAGGGGCGGCGTGAGCAGTTCTTC.

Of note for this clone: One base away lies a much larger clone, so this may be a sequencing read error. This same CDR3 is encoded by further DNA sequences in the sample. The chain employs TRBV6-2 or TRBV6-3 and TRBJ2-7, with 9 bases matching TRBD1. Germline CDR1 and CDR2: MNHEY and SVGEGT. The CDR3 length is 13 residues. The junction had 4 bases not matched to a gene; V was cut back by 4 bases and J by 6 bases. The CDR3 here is CASSFGTGSEQYF. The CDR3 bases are TGTGCCAGCAGTTTCGGGACAGGGTCCGAGCAGTACTTC.

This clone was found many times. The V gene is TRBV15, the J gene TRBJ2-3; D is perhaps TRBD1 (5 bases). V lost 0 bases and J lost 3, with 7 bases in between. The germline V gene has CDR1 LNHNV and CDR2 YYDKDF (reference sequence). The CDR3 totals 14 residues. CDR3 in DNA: TGTGCCACCAGCAGAGACAGGGAAACAGATACGCAGTATTTT. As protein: CATSRDRETDTQYF.

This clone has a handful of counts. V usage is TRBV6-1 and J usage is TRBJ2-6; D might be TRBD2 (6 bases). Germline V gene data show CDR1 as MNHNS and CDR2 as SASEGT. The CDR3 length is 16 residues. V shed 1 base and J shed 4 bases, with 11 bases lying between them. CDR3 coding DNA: TGTGCCAGCAGTGAAGTAGGGGCGGGAGGGGCCAACGTCCTGACTTTC. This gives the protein CASSEVGAGGANVLTF.

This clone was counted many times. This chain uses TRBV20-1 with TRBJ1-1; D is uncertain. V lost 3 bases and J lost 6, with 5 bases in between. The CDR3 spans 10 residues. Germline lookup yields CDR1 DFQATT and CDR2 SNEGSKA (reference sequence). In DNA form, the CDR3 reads TGCAGTGCTAGCGACGCTGAAGCTTTCTTT. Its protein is CSASDAEAFF.

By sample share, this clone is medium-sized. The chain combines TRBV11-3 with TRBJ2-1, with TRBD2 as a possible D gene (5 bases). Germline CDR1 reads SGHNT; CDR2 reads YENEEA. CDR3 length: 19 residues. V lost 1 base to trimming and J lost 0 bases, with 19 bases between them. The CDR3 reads CASSLVLGGGVSSYNEQFF. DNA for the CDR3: TGTGCCAGCAGCTTAGTGTTAGGAGGTGGAGTGAGCTCCTACAATGAGCAGTTCTTC.

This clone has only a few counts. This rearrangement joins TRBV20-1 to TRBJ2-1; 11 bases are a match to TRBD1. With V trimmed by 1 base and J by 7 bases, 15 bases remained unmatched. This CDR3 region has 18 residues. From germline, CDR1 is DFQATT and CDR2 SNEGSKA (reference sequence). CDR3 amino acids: CSARGTGGYVGGDNEQFF. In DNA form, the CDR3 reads TGCAGTGCTAGAGGGACAGGGGGCTACGTTGGCGGGGATAATGAGCAGTTCTTC.

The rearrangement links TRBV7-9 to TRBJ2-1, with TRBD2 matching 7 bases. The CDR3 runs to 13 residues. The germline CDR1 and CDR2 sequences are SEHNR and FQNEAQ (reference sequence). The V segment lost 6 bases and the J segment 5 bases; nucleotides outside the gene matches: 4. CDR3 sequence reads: CASSLAANNEQFF. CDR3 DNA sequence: TGTGCCAGCAGTCTAGCGGCAAACAATGAGCAGTTCTTC. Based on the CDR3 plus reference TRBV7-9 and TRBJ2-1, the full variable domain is DTGVSQNPRHKITKRGQNVTFRCDPISEHNRLYWYRQTLGQGPEFLTYFQNEAQLEKSRLLSDRFSAERPKGSFSTLEIQRTEQGDSAMYLCASSLAANNEQFFGPGTRLTVL.

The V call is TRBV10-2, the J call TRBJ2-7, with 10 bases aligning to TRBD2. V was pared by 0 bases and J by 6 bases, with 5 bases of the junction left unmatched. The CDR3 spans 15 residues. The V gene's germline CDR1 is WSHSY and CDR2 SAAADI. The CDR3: CASSESASGSSEQYF. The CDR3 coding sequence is TGCGCCAGCAGTGAGTCGGCTAGCGGGAGTAGCGAGCAGTACTTC.

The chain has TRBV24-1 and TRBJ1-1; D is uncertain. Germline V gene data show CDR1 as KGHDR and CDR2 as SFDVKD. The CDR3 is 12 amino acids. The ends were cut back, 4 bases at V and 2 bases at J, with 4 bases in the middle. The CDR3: CATSDRNTEAFF. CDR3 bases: TGTGCCACCAGTGACCGTAACACTGAAGCTTTCTTT.

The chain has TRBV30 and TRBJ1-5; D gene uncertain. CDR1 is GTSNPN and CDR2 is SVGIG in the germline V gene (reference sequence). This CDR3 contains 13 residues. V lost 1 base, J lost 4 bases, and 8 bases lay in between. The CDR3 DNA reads TGTGCCTGGAGTGAGATGGGTAATCAGCCCCAGCATTTT. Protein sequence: CAWSEMGNQPQHF.

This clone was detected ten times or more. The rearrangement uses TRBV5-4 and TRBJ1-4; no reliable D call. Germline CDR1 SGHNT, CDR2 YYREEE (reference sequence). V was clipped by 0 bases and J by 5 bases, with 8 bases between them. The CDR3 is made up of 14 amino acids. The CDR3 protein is CASSLDRKNEKLFF. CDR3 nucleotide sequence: TGTGCCAGCAGCTTGGATAGGAAGAATGAAAAACTGTTTTTT.

The chain's CDR3 is CASSLAGTAGSEQYF. The CDR3 DNA reads TGCGCCAGCAGCTTGGCCGGGACCGCCGGCTCCGAGCAGTACTTC. The chain is built from TRBV5-1 and TRBJ2-7; D may be TRBD1 or TRBD2 (5 bases each). Trimming pared 0 bases from V and 6 bases from J, leaving 16 bases between. The CDR3 is 15 amino acids. The germline CDR1 and CDR2 sequences are SGHRS and YFSETQ.

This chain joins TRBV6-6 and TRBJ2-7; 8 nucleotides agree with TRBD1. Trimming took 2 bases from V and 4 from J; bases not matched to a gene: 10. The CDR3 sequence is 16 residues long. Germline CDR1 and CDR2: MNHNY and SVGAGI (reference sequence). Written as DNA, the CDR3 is TGTGCCAGCAGTTACGAGGCAGGGGGCGCGTTTTACGAGCAGTACTTC. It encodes CASSYEAGGAFYEQYF.

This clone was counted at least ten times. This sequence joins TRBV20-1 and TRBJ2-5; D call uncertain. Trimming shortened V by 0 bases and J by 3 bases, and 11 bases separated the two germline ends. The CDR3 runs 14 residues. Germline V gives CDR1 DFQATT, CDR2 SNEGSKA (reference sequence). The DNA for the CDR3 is TGCAGTGCTAGAGATCTGGAAGGGAAAGAGACCCAGTACTTC. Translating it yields CSARDLEGKETQYF.

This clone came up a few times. As DNA, the CDR3 is TGTGACAACAGTCTCGCGGGGGGACAGGGGGAGGTCTACGAGCAGTACTTC. Translating it yields CDNSLAGGQGEVYEQYF. The V gene is TRBV6-1, the J gene TRBJ2-7; 11 bases line up with TRBD1. CDR3 length: 17 amino acids. Germline V lookup: CDR1 MNHNS, CDR2 SASEGT.

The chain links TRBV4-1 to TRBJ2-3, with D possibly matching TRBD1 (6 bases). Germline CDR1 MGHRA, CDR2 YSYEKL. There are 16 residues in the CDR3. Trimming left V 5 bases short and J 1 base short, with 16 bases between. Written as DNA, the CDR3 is TGCGCCAGCAGCGTCCACCAGGGGTCCGGCACAGATACGCAGTATTTT. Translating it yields CASSVHQGSGTDTQYF.

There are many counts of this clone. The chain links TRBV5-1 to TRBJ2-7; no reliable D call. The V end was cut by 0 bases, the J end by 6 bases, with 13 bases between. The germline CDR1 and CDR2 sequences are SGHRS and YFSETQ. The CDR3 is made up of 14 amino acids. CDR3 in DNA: TGCGCCAGCAGCTTGGCACGTGTAGTGGGCGAGCAGTACTTC. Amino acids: CASSLARVVGEQYF.

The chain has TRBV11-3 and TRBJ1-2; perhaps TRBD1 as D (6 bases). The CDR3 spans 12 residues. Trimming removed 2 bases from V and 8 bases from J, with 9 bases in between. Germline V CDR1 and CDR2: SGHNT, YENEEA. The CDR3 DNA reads TGTGCCAGCAGCTTACGACAGGCGGGCTACACCTTC. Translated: CASSLRQAGYTF.

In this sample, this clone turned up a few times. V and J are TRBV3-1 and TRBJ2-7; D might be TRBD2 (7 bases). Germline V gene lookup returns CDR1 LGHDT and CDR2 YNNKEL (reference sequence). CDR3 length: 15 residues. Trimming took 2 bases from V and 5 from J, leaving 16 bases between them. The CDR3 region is CASSQPLEGGDEQYF. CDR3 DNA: TGTGCCAGCAGCCAACCGTTGGAGGGGGGGGACGAGCAGTACTTC.

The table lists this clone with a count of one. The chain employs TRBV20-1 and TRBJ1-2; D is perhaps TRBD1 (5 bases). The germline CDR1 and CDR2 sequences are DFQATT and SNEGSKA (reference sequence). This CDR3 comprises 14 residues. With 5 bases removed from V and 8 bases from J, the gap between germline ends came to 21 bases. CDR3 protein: CSASEFPGPRGYTF. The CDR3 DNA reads TGCAGTGCTTCCGAGTTTCCGGGACCTCGGGGCTACACCTTC.

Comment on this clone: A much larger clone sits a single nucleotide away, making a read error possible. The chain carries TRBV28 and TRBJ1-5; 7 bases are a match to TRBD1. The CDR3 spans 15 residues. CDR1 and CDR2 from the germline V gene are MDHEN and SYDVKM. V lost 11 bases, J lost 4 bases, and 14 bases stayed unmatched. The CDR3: CAGNTGQWLNQPQHF. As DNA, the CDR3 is TGTGCCGGGAACACGGGACAGTGGCTGAATCAGCCCCAGCATTTT.

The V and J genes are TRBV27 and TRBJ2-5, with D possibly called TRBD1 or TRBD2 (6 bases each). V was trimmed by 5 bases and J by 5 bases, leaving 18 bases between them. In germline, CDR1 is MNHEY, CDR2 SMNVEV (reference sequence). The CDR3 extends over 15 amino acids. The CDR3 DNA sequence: TGTGCCAGCAGTCGGCGTGAGGGGGGCAGGGAGACCCAGTACTTC. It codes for CASSRREGGRETQYF.

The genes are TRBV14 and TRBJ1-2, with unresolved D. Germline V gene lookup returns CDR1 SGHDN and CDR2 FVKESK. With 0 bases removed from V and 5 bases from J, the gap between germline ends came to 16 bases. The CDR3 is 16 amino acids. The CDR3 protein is CASSQESPEYGYGYTF. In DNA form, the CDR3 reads TGTGCCAGCAGCCAAGAAAGCCCGGAATATGGGTATGGCTACACCTTC.